This T cell receptor beta chain appears in the sequencing data of a study of T cells in Graves' hyperthyroidism and ophthalmopathy. Amplification of TCR beta CDR3 regions used RNA as the template. The HTBI set primed first-round TCR CDR3 RT-PCR. TCRdb ran MiXCR on the multiplex PCR reads and lists one entry per CDR3 protein. The sample lists around 490,000 distinct CDR3 sequences; about 20% were seen once. The CDR3 runs 14 residues. Germline V gene sequence: CDR1 SGHVS, CDR2 FNYEAQ. With 5 bases removed from V and 6 bases from J, the gap between germline ends came to 14 bases. Subjects with ophthalmopathy showed a Clinical Activity Score no lower than 3, a NOSPECS grade no lower than 4, and a duration shorter than 3 months. The study left out patients who had uncontrolled infection, other autoimmune disease, pregnancy or lactation. Fresh peripheral blood, around 10 ml of it, supplied the PBMCs. This clonotype was found a few times.

The V call is TRBV7-6, the J call TRBJ2-1; TRBD1 is a possible D gene (5 bases). This clonotype was sampled from a man in his forties with Graves' ophthalmopathy. The sample was blood. The CDR3: CASSRSAGSNEQFF. CDR3 nucleotides: TGTGCCAGCAGCCGATCCGCAGGGTCCAATGAGCAGTTCTTC. Based on the CDR3 plus reference TRBV7-6 and TRBJ2-1, the full variable domain is GAGVSQSPRYKVTKRGQDVALRCDPISGHVSLYWYRQALGQGPEFLTYFNYEAQQDKSGLPNDRFSAERPEGSISTLTIQRTEQRDSAMYRCASSRSAGSNEQFFGPGTRLTVL.